This T cell receptor beta chain comes out of a study of blood T cells in healthy people across ages. Findings and limits, study-wide: With naive T cell percentage, TCR beta diversity showed a strong correlation.

Germline CDR1 and CDR2: MRHNA and SNTAGT. The J segment lost 4 bases and the V segment lost 0 bases, leaving 4 bases of the junction unmatched. This CDR3 spans 16 amino acids. This clonotype has a handful of counts. The antigen remains unidentified. They isolated at least 6 million PBMCs from each sample. A sample-barcoded 5' primer and a J-beta primer mix were used in a second PCR of roughly 6 to 11 cycles. TCRdb analysed the 5' RACE reads with MiXCR anew, one entry per CDR3 protein. The sample includes 700,000 to 850,000 distinct CDR3 sequences, around 34% seen only once; the top ten take 13%. The origin of this receptor is a man between 18 and 29 years old in good health. Specimen: blood. V usage is TRBV6-4 and J usage is TRBJ2-3; 10 positions agree with TRBD2. The CDR3 spells CASSDSIAGGADTQYF. As DNA, the CDR3 is TGTGCCAGCAGTGACTCGATAGCGGGGGGCGCAGATACGCAGTATTTT.